Sequencing of this T cell receptor beta chain was carried out in a study of regulatory T cells in long-lasting Graves disease. Study-level information: A definition of persistent Graves' disease required over 5 years of antithyroid drugs plus positive TSH receptor antibodies.

Time point here: persistent/refractory GD, antithyroid drugs over 5 years with positive TRAb. Preparation of the TCR library used RNA extracted from PBMCs. To make TCR beta libraries, researchers used iRepertoire HTBI primers and Arm-PCR of CDR3 regions. TCRdb re-analysed the multiplex PCR reads in MiXCR, keeping a single row per CDR3 protein. Among some 330,000 distinct CDR3 sequences listed, 23% were seen once. CDR1 and CDR2 (germline): SNHLY, FYNNEI. This CDR3 region has 16 residues. After removal of 5 bases from V and 2 bases from J, the junction contained 10 bases not matched to a gene. The source is a middle-aged woman with Graves disease. Sequences were derived from peripheral blood mononuclear cells (PBMCs), sampled when the disease was refractory, from a patient treated with antithyroid drugs. The chain is built from TRBV2 and TRBJ2-3; TRBD2 aligns across 7 bases. CDR3 sequence (DNA): TGTGCCAGCAGTTCCATGGGCGGGAGCTACACAGATACGCAGTATTTT. This translates into CASSSMGGSYTDTQYF.